The entry below describes one TCR beta chain. The CDR3 length is 12 residues. Unmatched junction bases numbered 1, after V lost 6 bases and J lost 10 bases. CDR1 and CDR2 (germline): MNHEY, SMNVEV (reference sequence). As originally analysed: Nucleated cell counts were estimated from reference gene primer amplification. Libraries were prepared by immunoSEQ multiplex PCR; TCRdb keeps only in-frame clonotypes and omits some of them. V, J and clone size reflect that table, while D and trimming were determined from the DNA. The sample lists about 47,000 clones, roughly nine tenths occurring once. The data are from a study of blood T cell repertoires in COVID-19. Study background: The origin of the acute and convalescent COVID-19 samples was the United States, Italy and Spain. PBMCs, B-cell-depleted T cells, or T cells provided the cDNA or gDNA that made up the material.

The material sequenced was peripheral blood. The chain combines TRBV27 with TRBJ1-6, with 9 bases aligning to TRBD1. The receptor comes from a man aged 65 to 85 with active COVID-19. CDR3 residues: CASRTGGSPLHF. The CDR3 coding sequence is TGTGCCAGCAGGACAGGGGGGTCACCCCTCCACTTT.